This T cell receptor beta chain was sequenced for a study of T cell changes during pregnancy in multiple sclerosis. The repertoire was sequenced with immunoSEQ multiplex PCR; TCRdb's copy has only in-frame clones and lacks some. The sample lists tens of thousands of clones, around 93% occurring once. The V gene end was trimmed by 5 bases and the J gene end by 7 bases; junction bases not matched to a gene: 5. Germline V gene data show CDR1 as MNHNS and CDR2 as SASEGT. The CDR3 extends over 14 amino acids. This clonotype was obtained from a female donor in good health, enrolled as a control in a pregnancy study. V and J are TRBV6-1 and TRBJ2-1; the match to TRBD2 covers 10 bases. Sequences were derived from peripheral blood, sampled after pregnancy. The CDR3 region has the DNA TGTGCCAGCAGTCTCCTAGCGGGAGTTAATGAGCAGTTCTTC. It translates to CASSLLAGVNEQFF.